This is a list of T cell receptor beta chains from one sample in a study of blood T cell repertoires in COVID-19. Clones were sequenced by immunoSEQ multiplex PCR, and TCRdb holds only the in-frame ones, with some missing. The sample has approximately 440,000 clones; about 92% are singletons. The material sequenced was PBMCs or T cells enriched from blood (not recorded which). The receptors were gathered from a man between 18 and 29 years old who had recovered from COVID-19. Both conserved end residues are part of each CDR3. Each record gives: clone size, V gene, D gene, J gene, CDR3 DNA, CDR3 protein. The D gene is left open where the match is weak. The size entry is marked missing in some rows and otherwise reads once, few, many or a size class.

abundance: .; v_gene: TRBV5-4; d_gene: .; j_gene: TRBJ1-4; CDR3nt: TGTGCCAGCAGCTTGGGAGGTGGTGGAGTTAATGAAAAACTGTTTTTT; CDR3aa: CASSLGGGGVNEKLFF
abundance: .; v_gene: TRBV30; d_gene: .; j_gene: TRBJ2-1; CDR3nt: TGTGCCTGGAGTGTATTCGGGAGATTTAGTAATGAGCAGTTCTTC; CDR3aa: CAWSVFGRFSNEQFF
abundance: .; v_gene: TRBV27; d_gene: .; j_gene: TRBJ1-6; CDR3nt: TGTGCCAGCAGTCGGGACACCAATAATTCACCCCTCCACTTT; CDR3aa: CASSRDTNNSPLHF
abundance: once; v_gene: TRBV27; d_gene: .; j_gene: TRBJ2-5; CDR3nt: TGTGCCAGCAAGACCCTGGACAGCTTAACGGAGACCCAGTACTTC; CDR3aa: CASKTLDSLTETQYF
abundance: .; v_gene: TRBV3-1/TRBV3-2; d_gene: TRBD1; j_gene: TRBJ1-5; CDR3nt: TGTGCCAGCAGCCAAGACCCCTGGACAGGGAAGAGCAATCAGCCCCAGCATTTT; CDR3aa: CASSQDPWTGKSNQPQHF
abundance: once; v_gene: TRBV3-1/TRBV3-2; d_gene: .; j_gene: TRBJ1-1; CDR3nt: TGTGCCAGCAGCCAAGAAACGGGGGATGAAGCTTTCTTT; CDR3aa: CASSQETGDEAFF
abundance: once; v_gene: TRBV27; d_gene: TRBD2; j_gene: TRBJ2-1; CDR3nt: TGTGCCAGCAGCCGCGGCCCACTAGCGGAGCACAATGAGCAGTTCTTC; CDR3aa: CASSRGPLAEHNEQFF
abundance: .; v_gene: TRBV6-5; d_gene: .; j_gene: TRBJ1-5; CDR3nt: TGTGCCAGCAGTTACTCGTCAGATCAGCCCCAGCATTTT; CDR3aa: CASSYSSDQPQHF
abundance: .; v_gene: TRBV4-1; d_gene: .; j_gene: TRBJ1-1; CDR3nt: TGCGCCAGCAGCCATGACACCCTCGAAGCTTTCTTT; CDR3aa: CASSHDTLEAFF
abundance: once; v_gene: TRBV5-8; d_gene: .; j_gene: TRBJ1-2; CDR3nt: TGTGCCAGCAGCTTGGGCCCGGGCGGGGTTGGCTACACCTTC; CDR3aa: CASSLGPGGVGYTF
abundance: .; v_gene: TRBV5-8; d_gene: .; j_gene: TRBJ1-2; CDR3nt: TGTGCCAGCAGCTTCCCACAGGTTAGAGACTATGGCTACACCTTC; CDR3aa: CASSFPQVRDYGYTF
abundance: .; v_gene: TRBV15; d_gene: .; j_gene: TRBJ1-5; CDR3nt: TGTGCCACCAGCAATGGAGGCGGAGGGAATCAGCCCCAGCATTTT; CDR3aa: CATSNGGGGNQPQHF
abundance: .; v_gene: TRBV7-9; d_gene: .; j_gene: TRBJ2-4; CDR3nt: TGTGCCAGCAGCTCGCAGACCAAAAACATTCAGTACTTC; CDR3aa: CASSSQTKNIQYF
abundance: .; v_gene: TRBV4-1; d_gene: TRBD1; j_gene: TRBJ1-5; CDR3nt: TGCGCCAGCAGCCCGGGACAGGGGAGCAATCAGCCCCAGCATTTT; CDR3aa: CASSPGQGSNQPQHF
abundance: .; v_gene: TRBV30; d_gene: TRBD2; j_gene: TRBJ2-1; CDR3nt: TGTGCCTGGAGTGCGGGACTAGCGGGAGTGAGTGAGCAGTTCTTC; CDR3aa: CAWSAGLAGVSEQFF
abundance: .; v_gene: TRBV10-1; d_gene: .; j_gene: TRBJ1-1; CDR3nt: TGCGCCAGCAGTAAAAATTTAAACACTGAAGCTTTCTTT; CDR3aa: CASSKNLNTEAFF
abundance: .; v_gene: TRBV28; d_gene: TRBD2; j_gene: TRBJ2-3; CDR3nt: TGTGCCAGCGACCGGGGACTAGCGCTAAGCACAGATACGCAGTATTTT; CDR3aa: CASDRGLALSTDTQYF
abundance: once; v_gene: TRBV12-3/TRBV12-4; d_gene: .; j_gene: TRBJ1-5; CDR3nt: TGTGCCAGCAGTCCCCCCATGCAGCCCCAGCATTTT; CDR3aa: CASSPPMQPQHF
abundance: .; v_gene: TRBV30; d_gene: TRBD2; j_gene: TRBJ2-2; CDR3nt: TGTGCCTGGCGGACTAGCGGGACCCGGGAGCTGTTTTTT; CDR3aa: CAWRTSGTRELFF
abundance: .; v_gene: TRBV11-2; d_gene: TRBD1; j_gene: TRBJ1-3; CDR3nt: TGTGCCAGCAGCAAGGGACAGCCGACTGGAAACACCATATATTTT; CDR3aa: CASSKGQPTGNTIYF
abundance: .; v_gene: TRBV5-6; d_gene: TRBD2; j_gene: TRBJ2-7; CDR3nt: TGTGCCAGCAGCTTGTATTCCGCGGGAGGGCCCCACGAGCAGTACTTC; CDR3aa: CASSLYSAGGPHEQYF
abundance: .; v_gene: TRBV6-5; d_gene: .; j_gene: TRBJ1-6; CDR3nt: TGTGCCAGCAGTATCACAGGGAGGGATTCACCCCTCCACTTT; CDR3aa: CASSITGRDSPLHF
abundance: .; v_gene: TRBV5-4; d_gene: .; j_gene: TRBJ2-3; CDR3nt: TGTGCCAGCAGCGTCCGGGACAAGGGCTCGGATACGCAGTATTTT; CDR3aa: CASSVRDKGSDTQYF
abundance: .; v_gene: TRBV7-2; d_gene: .; j_gene: TRBJ2-7; CDR3nt: TGTGCCAGCAGCCCAGGAAGGAGGGGCTCGCCGGCGGGGGAGCAGTACTTC; CDR3aa: CASSPGRRGSPAGEQYF
abundance: .; v_gene: TRBV19; d_gene: .; j_gene: TRBJ1-5; CDR3nt: TGTGCCAGTAGCCCGAGGGTGAATCAGCCCCAGCATTTT; CDR3aa: CASSPRVNQPQHF
abundance: .; v_gene: TRBV6-5; d_gene: TRBD1; j_gene: TRBJ2-3; CDR3nt: TGTGCCAGCAGCTTAGAGACAGGGGTCCCAGATACGCAGTATTTT; CDR3aa: CASSLETGVPDTQYF
abundance: .; v_gene: TRBV2; d_gene: .; j_gene: TRBJ1-1; CDR3nt: TGTGCCAACCATCCCCTCGCGGCCACTGAAGCTTTCTTT; CDR3aa: CANHPLAATEAFF
abundance: .; v_gene: TRBV6-5; d_gene: .; j_gene: TRBJ1-1; CDR3nt: TGTGCCAGCAGTTCGCTCGGCAGGCCGCGGGGCACTGAAGCTTTCTTT; CDR3aa: CASSSLGRPRGTEAFF
abundance: .; v_gene: TRBV3-1/TRBV3-2; d_gene: TRBD2; j_gene: TRBJ2-7; CDR3nt: TGTGCCAGCAGCCGGGCTAGCGGGGAGCCTTACGAGCAGTACTTC; CDR3aa: CASSRASGEPYEQYF
abundance: .; v_gene: TRBV19; d_gene: .; j_gene: TRBJ2-3; CDR3nt: TGTGCCAGTAGTGGAGGGTTCACAGATACGCAGTATTTT; CDR3aa: CASSGGFTDTQYF
abundance: .; v_gene: TRBV30; d_gene: TRBD1; j_gene: TRBJ2-4; CDR3nt: TGTGCCTGGAGTCGCCCCGGACAGGGGGCCAAAAACATTCAGTACTTC; CDR3aa: CAWSRPGQGAKNIQYF